This record concerns one T cell receptor (beta chain) sequence. The data derive from a study of blood T cell repertoires in COVID-19. Method: immunoSEQ multiplex PCR; TCRdb's copy keeps in-frame clones and lacks some. The sample holds fewer than 200,000 clones, about three quarters seen once. CDR1 SGHKS and CDR2 YYEKEE come from the germline V gene (reference sequence). V shed 3 bases and J 7 bases; nucleotides not matched to a gene: 10. CDR3 length: 16 residues. The sequencing input was peripheral blood. The rearrangement joins TRBV5-5 to TRBJ2-7; the match to TRBD2 covers 13 bases. The receptor's source is a woman between 45 and 65 years old with active or convalescent COVID-19. The CDR3 loop is CASSWTSGGTLREQYF. CDR3 bases: TGTGCCAGCAGCTGGACTAGCGGGGGCACTCTACGAGAGCAGTACTTC.